This T cell receptor beta chain was obtained from a study of shared clonotypes between healthy human individuals. A CD45RA-negative memory subset and a CD45RA+ naive subset were separated from the CD4+ cells. The CDR3 covers 13 residues. The V and J ends lost 7 bases and 7 bases, in that order; junction bases with no gene match: 9. Germline V gene lookup returns CDR1 MNHEY and CDR2 SVGAGI. Generated by immunoSEQ multiplex PCR, the TCRdb table keeps only in-frame clones and is missing some. Of about 2.4 million clones listed, around 90% were seen once; the top ten hold about 0.13%. Specimen: naive CD4+ T cells sorted from blood. Subset defined: CD45RA+ positively selected. The receptor was isolated from a man younger than 35 in good health. The V gene is TRBV6-5, the J gene TRBJ1-2, with 7 bases lining up with TRBD1. The CDR3 loop reads CASKSDRDSGYTF. The CDR3 nucleotides are TGTGCCAGCAAAAGTGACAGGGATAGTGGCTACACCTTC.